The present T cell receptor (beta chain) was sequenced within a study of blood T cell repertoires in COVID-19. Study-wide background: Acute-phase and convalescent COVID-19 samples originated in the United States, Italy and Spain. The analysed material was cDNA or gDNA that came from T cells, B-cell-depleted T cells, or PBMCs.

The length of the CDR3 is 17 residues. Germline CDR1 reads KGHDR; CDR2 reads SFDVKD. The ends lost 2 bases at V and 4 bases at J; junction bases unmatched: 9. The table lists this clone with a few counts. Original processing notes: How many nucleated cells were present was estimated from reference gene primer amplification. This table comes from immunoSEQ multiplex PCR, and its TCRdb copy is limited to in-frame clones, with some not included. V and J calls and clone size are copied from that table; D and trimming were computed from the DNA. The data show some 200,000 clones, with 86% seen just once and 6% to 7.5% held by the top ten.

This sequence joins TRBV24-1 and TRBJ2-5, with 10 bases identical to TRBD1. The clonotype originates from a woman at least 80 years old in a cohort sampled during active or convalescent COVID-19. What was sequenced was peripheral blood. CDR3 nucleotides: TGTGCCACCAGTGATTCAGCCGGGACAGGGGTGGGAGAGACCCAGTACTTC. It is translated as CATSDSAGTGVGETQYF.